The T cell receptor (beta chain) under discussion was sequenced for a study of shared clonotypes between healthy human individuals. Whole-study context: Per donor, three plates held CD4 naive cells, three held CD4 memory, two held CD8 naive and one held CD8 memory.

Trimming stripped 10 bases from V and 6 bases from J, with 15 bases between. The CDR3 totals 12 residues. CDR1 is MNHNS, CDR2 SASEGT, per germline. At a deep level, the assay was run. The repertoire was sequenced with immunoSEQ multiplex PCR; TCRdb's copy has only in-frame clones and lacks some. The sample shows under 2.5 million clones, about 90% of them seen only once. Study-level results: Sampling covered nothing but blood. Tissue TCR repertoires likely differ from those found in blood.

This clone was found once. As yet, its antigen is unknown. The chain recombines TRBV6-1 with TRBJ1-2; perhaps TRBD1 as D (6 bases). This receptor was taken from a man younger than 30 in good health. Some clones in this sample may be carry-over from other donors' samples. Sequencing was done on a sample of naive CD4+ T cells from PBMCs. As to subset: CD45RA+ positively selected. CDR3 in DNA: TGTGCCATACTACAGGGCTTGAATGGCTACACCTTC. Its translation is CAILQGLNGYTF.